Below are 20 T cell receptor beta chains sequenced from a single sample in a study of T cell repertoires in cytomegalovirus infection. TCRdb independently ran MiXCR on the reads; one entry per CDR3 protein. The sample consists of about 890,000 distinct CDR3 sequences, roughly 30% of them appearing once. These receptors have no identified antigens. Sequenced material: cultured CD8+ T cells from PBMCs, taken from culture after CMV antigen stimulation. These receptors originate from a human donor in good health (CMV status not recorded). Some clones in this sample may be carry-over from other donors' samples.

This clonotype has just a few counts. Its ends do not fully match the called genes, so a read error is possible. The chain uses TRBV7-6 and TRBJ1-6; D gene unclear. CDR1 is SGHVS, CDR2 FNYEAQ, per germline. CDR3 length: 15 residues. The CDR3 DNA reads as TGTGCTAGCAGCTTAGCGTCCGAGGGAAATTCACCCCTCCACTTT. This translates into CASSLASEGNSPLHF.

This clonotype appeared a few times. The chain employs TRBV12-3 or TRBV12-4 and TRBJ1-1, with TRBD1 identical over 7 bases. CDR3 length equals 15 residues. V gave up 4 bases and J gave up 5 bases; unmatched junction bases: 10. The CDR3 coding sequence is TGTGCCAGCAGTTCCCAAGGGGGCGGGCGTACTGAAGCTTTCTTT. As protein: CASSSQGGGRTEAFF.

This clonotype was counted only a few times. The chain uses TRBV7-8 and TRBJ1-5; 7 bases fit TRBD1. CDR1 and CDR2 (germline): SGHVS, FQNEAQ. J gave up 5 bases and V 5 bases, and 6 bases lay outside the gene matches. This CDR3 spans 14 amino acids. The CDR3 here is CASSTGTAYQPQHF. The CDR3 nucleotides read TGTGCCAGCAGCACCGGGACAGCCTATCAGCCCCAGCATTTT.

The V gene is TRBV2, the J gene TRBJ2-3; 7 bases agree with TRBD1. The germline CDR1 and CDR2 sequences are SNHLY and FYNNEI. Trimming cost V 5 bases and J 1 base; bases outside gene matches: 3. This CDR3 has 14 residues. The CDR3 DNA sequence: TGTGCCAGCAGTCAGGGACAGCGCACAGATACGCAGTATTTT. Encoded protein: CASSQGQRTDTQYF. Full variable domain (outside the CDR3, taken from reference TRBV2 and TRBJ2-3): EPEVTQTPSHQVTQMGQEVILRCVPISNHLYFYWYRQILGQKVEFLVSFYNNEISEKSEIFDDQFSVERPDGSNFTLKIRSTKLEDSAMYFCASSQGQRTDTQYFGPGTRLTVL.

The chain couples TRBV4-1 to TRBJ1-5, with D possibly matching TRBD1 (5 bases). This CDR3 comprises 19 residues. V lost 1 base to trimming and J lost 0 bases, with 19 bases between them. The germline V gene encodes CDR1 MGHRA and CDR2 YSYEKL. This CDR3 is CASSQVGGRGSYSNQPQHF. DNA for the CDR3: TGCGCCAGCAGCCAAGTTGGGGGAAGGGGATCTTATAGCAATCAGCCCCAGCATTTT.

This clonotype was seen just once. The V and J genes are TRBV7-9 and TRBJ1-2, with D unclear. Per the germline V gene, CDR1 is SEHNR and CDR2 is FQNEAQ (reference sequence). The CDR3 is made up of 19 amino acids. V lost 9 bases and J 0 bases, leaving 29 bases between the germline ends. This CDR3 reads CASNPLVPPTSGSNYGYTF. CDR3 DNA: TGTGCCAGTAACCCCCTTGTCCCCCCAACGAGCGGTTCTAACTATGGCTACACCTTC.

This clonotype was seen at least ten times. The chain has TRBV7-8 and TRBJ1-1; a weak D match, TRBD1 (5 bases). V dropped 4 bases and J dropped 6 bases, with 15 bases sitting between them. The germline V gene has CDR1 SGHVS and CDR2 FQNEAQ. This CDR3 has 14 residues. The CDR3 sequence: CASSSTAGSAEAFF. In nucleotides, the CDR3 is TGTGCCAGCAGCTCAACCGCAGGGAGCGCTGAAGCTTTCTTT.

This clonotype was picked up a small number of times. This chain joins TRBV12-3 or TRBV12-4 and TRBJ2-3; 11 bases are a match to TRBD2. V lost 6 bases and J lost 5; bases outside the gene matches: 10. The CDR3 is 16 amino acids. This CDR3 is CASRLLAGVDGDTQYF. The CDR3 DNA follows: TGTGCCAGCAGACTACTAGCGGGGGTTGATGGAGATACGCAGTATTTT.

The CDR3 DNA reads as TGCGCCAGCAGCCAAGATTGGGGGGGGCTCCGAGTTCTAGCTTACGAGCAGTACTTC. Translating gives CASSQDWGGLRVLAYEQYF. The V and J genes are TRBV4-1 and TRBJ2-7; D might be TRBD2 (7 bases). The CDR3 is made up of 19 amino acids. CDR1 and CDR2 from the germline V gene are MGHRA and YSYEKL. Trimming cost V 0 bases and J 4 bases, with 25 bases left between them.

V gene TRBV7-4 combines with J gene TRBJ1-3; D remains unclear. V shed 4 bases and J shed 3 bases, with 16 bases lying between them. The CDR3 length is 16 residues. Germline CDR1 SGHVT, CDR2 SQSDAQ. CDR3: CASSSREQPNGNTIYF. Written as DNA, the CDR3 is TGTGCCAGCAGCTCCCGGGAACAGCCTAATGGAAACACCATATATTTT.

This chain connects TRBV7-9 to TRBJ2-3; possible D gene TRBD2, 6 bases. Germline V CDR1 and CDR2: SEHNR, FQNEAQ (reference sequence). The CDR3 consists of 16 residues. Trimming removed 5 bases at V and 0 bases at J, with 15 bases between. The CDR3 sequence: CASSPGGRASTDTQYF. The CDR3 DNA follows: TGTGCCAGCAGCCCTGGGGGGAGAGCTAGCACAGATACGCAGTATTTT.

This clonotype occurred a few times. The chain joins TRBV27 to TRBJ1-3; 9 bases match TRBD1. The trim removed 6 bases at V and 4 bases at J, leaving 7 bases unmatched. Germline lookup yields CDR1 MNHEY and CDR2 SMNVEV (reference sequence). This CDR3 has 15 residues. The DNA of the CDR3 is TGTGCCAGCAGAACCGGGACAGGGTACGGAAACACCATATATTTT. Its protein is CASRTGTGYGNTIYF.

The rearrangement uses TRBV2 and TRBJ2-7; D uncertain. The CDR3 is 14 residues long. In germline, CDR1 is SNHLY, CDR2 FYNNEI. The ends were cut back, 1 base at V and 2 bases at J, with 9 bases in the middle. The CDR3: CASSEVGRTYEQYF. CDR3 DNA sequence: TGTGCCAGCAGTGAAGTTGGCAGAACCTACGAGCAGTACTTC.

The V call is TRBV6-2 or TRBV6-3, the J call TRBJ2-7; D not resolved. This CDR3 is built from 13 residues. V dropped 5 bases and J dropped 3 bases, with 11 bases sitting between them. The germline gives CDR1 MNHEY, CDR2 SVGEGT. CDR3 nucleotides: TGTGCCAGCAGTCCAACCCCCCGCTACGAGCAGTACGTC. This gives the protein CASSPTPRYEQYV.

The rearrangement joins TRBV7-9 to TRBJ2-7; 8 bases map to TRBD2. V lost 0 bases to trimming and J lost 3 bases; unmatched junction nucleotides: 4. The CDR3 sequence is 15 residues long. Germline CDR1 is SEHNR and CDR2 is FQNEAQ (reference sequence). This chain's CDR3 is CASSLAGLGIYEQYF. The CDR3 bases are TGTGCCAGCAGCTTAGCGGGACTAGGGATCTACGAGCAGTACTTC.

The CDR3 DNA reads as TGTGCCAGCAGCTACCTCGGGGCAGGGGGGTTTATGGGCGAGCAGTACGTC. Its protein product is CASSYLGAGGFMGEQYV. This chain links TRBV7-9 with TRBJ2-7; D may be TRBD1 (7 bases). The germline gives CDR1 SEHNR, CDR2 FQNEAQ (reference sequence). This CDR3 is built from 17 residues. The V end lost 4 bases, the J end lost 6 bases, and 25 bases lay between the germline ends.

This clonotype has just a few counts. V is TRBV10-3 and J is TRBJ2-3; 10 bases fit TRBD2. Germline CDR1 and CDR2: ENHRY and SYGVKD. The CDR3 spans 15 residues. V lost 2 bases and J lost 4; bases outside the gene matches: 3. The CDR3 coding sequence is TGTGCCATCAGTGAGACTAGCGGGGTTGCAGATACGCAGTATTTT. This encodes CAISETSGVADTQYF.

This clonotype was observed many times. The chain is built from TRBV7-2 and TRBJ2-5; a weak D match, TRBD2 (5 bases). The CDR3 is made up of 14 amino acids. Trimming cost V 1 base and J 4 bases, with 10 bases left between them. CDR1 SGHTA and CDR2 FQGNSA come from the germline V gene. The chain's CDR3 is CASSLVAAAETQYF. In DNA form, the CDR3 reads TGTGCCAGCAGCTTAGTGGCAGCGGCAGAGACCCAGTACTTC.

This clonotype has a handful of counts. V usage is TRBV13 and J usage is TRBJ2-5, with a weak D call TRBD1 (5 bases). CDR3 length: 12 amino acids. Trimming removed 6 bases from V and 5 bases from J, with 10 bases in between. Germline V CDR1 and CDR2: PRHDT, FYEKMQ (reference sequence). This chain's CDR3 is CASRGAGETQYF. CDR3 bases: TGTGCCAGCAGAGGGGCCGGGGAGACCCAGTACTTC.

V is TRBV24-1 and J is TRBJ2-7; D ambiguous. CDR1 and CDR2 (germline): KGHDR, SFDVKD. V gave up 0 bases and J gave up 5 bases, with 7 bases separating them. The CDR3 is 13 amino acids. CDR3 protein: CATSDLRSHEQYF. The CDR3 DNA is TGTGCCACCAGTGATTTGAGATCCCACGAGCAGTACTTC.